This T cell receptor (beta chain) was sequenced for a study of read filtering for tumor transcriptome and immune sequencing. Whole-study context: Patients were 17 male and approximately 15 female, mean age roughly 70 years, range about 45 to 85. Revised staging placed fewer than ten patients in R-ISS I, about 16 in II, six or seven in III. Broader study findings: Without single-read clonotypes, shared clonotype proportions correlated more between IR-seq and RNA-seq.

This clonotype was observed a few times. The antigen remains unidentified. CDR1 and CDR2 (germline): SGDLS, YYNGEE. V was pared by 4 bases and J by 8 bases, with 16 bases between. The CDR3 extends over 14 amino acids. From 300 to 450 ng of RNA, a library with molecular barcoded alpha/delta and beta/gamma adaptors was made. TCRdb processed the reads anew with MiXCR; each CDR3 protein has one entry. The table records tens of thousands of distinct CDR3 sequences, 20% to 25% of them present only once. The sample consisted of a population of CD138-negative cells sorted from bone marrow. The clonotype was recovered from a donor at least 40 years old with multiple myeloma. V and J are TRBV9 and TRBJ2-1; D unclear. The CDR3 loop reads CASSSHTQSDEQFF. For the CDR3, the DNA is TGTGCCAGCAGCTCCCACACCCAGAGCGATGAGCAGTTCTTC.